This TCR beta chain was captured by sequencing in a study of cytomegalovirus exposure and HLA in healthy donors. The PCR had 60 Vbeta and 13 Jbeta primers. Original data processing: Around 11 million shared chains were among the 80 million or so unique TCR beta chains that a later analysis counted. Here immunoSEQ multiplex PCR was the method, and the copy in TCRdb shows in-frame clones only, minus some. Clone size and the V and J calls come from that table; the DNA yielded D and trimming. The sample totals 85,000 to 110,000 clones. A remark on this clone: Its antigen is currently unknown.

Whole-study results and caveats: Excluded were some V segments that proved indistinguishable, including TRBV6-2 and TRBV6-3. In a later analysis, DRB1 alleles had the most associated TCRs; HLA-C alleles the fewest.

Per the germline V gene, CDR1 is MDHEN and CDR2 is SYDVKM. The CDR3 has 13 residues. V was clipped by 6 bases and J by 4 bases, with 10 bases between them. J is TRBJ1-3 and V is TRBV28; unclear D gene. Material: PBMCs. This TCR was recovered from a man aged 35 to 55 in good health and CMV-seronegative. CDR3 in amino acids: CASRAVLGNTIYF. As DNA, the CDR3 is TGTGCCAGCAGGGCCGTGCTGGGAAACACCATATATTTT.